The 10 T cell receptor beta chains in this list originate from one sample, sequenced in a study of blood T cell repertoires in COVID-19. Sequencing was performed with immunoSEQ multiplex PCR; in TCRdb, only in-frame clones are kept and a portion is missing. Of tens of thousands of clones in the sample, roughly 89% were seen once. Sequences were obtained from peripheral blood. The receptors derive from a human donor in a cohort sampled during active COVID-19.

Here the CDR3 reads CASSYPDSQETQYF. The DNA for the CDR3 is TGTGCCAGCAGTTACCCGGACAGCCAAGAGACCCAGTACTTC. This sequence joins TRBV6-2 or TRBV6-3 and TRBJ2-5; D may be TRBD1 (6 bases). Looked up from germline, CDR1 is MNHEY and CDR2 is SVGEGT. V was clipped by 2 bases and J by 1 base, with 8 bases between them. This CDR3 contains 14 residues.

This CDR3 is CASTGQGITGELFF. The CDR3 coding sequence is TGTGCCAGCACCGGGCAGGGAATCACCGGGGAGCTGTTTTTT. This sequence joins TRBV11-2 and TRBJ2-2; D is possibly TRBD1 (5 bases). The V gene lost 7 bases and the J gene lost 4 bases, with 13 bases spanning the gap. This CDR3 region has 14 residues. Germline CDR1 reads SGHAT; CDR2 reads FQNNGV.

V and J are TRBV9 and TRBJ2-3; 8 bases are shared with TRBD2. Germline V CDR1 and CDR2: SGDLS, YYNGEE. The CDR3 is 14 residues long. Trimming at V came to 2 bases and at J to 2 bases, leaving 1 base not matched to a gene. The CDR3 coding sequence is TGTGCCAGCAGCGTCGGGGGGGACACAGATACGCAGTATTTT. It encodes CASSVGGDTDTQYF. Full variable domain (missing parts from reference TRBV9 and TRBJ2-3): DSGVTQTPKHLITATGQRVTLRCSPRSGDLSVYWYQQSLDQGLQFLIQYYNGEERAKGNILERFSAQQFPDLHSELNLSSLELGDSALYFCASSVGGDTDTQYFGPGTRLTVL.

The chain uses TRBV5-5 and TRBJ2-5; TRBD1 aligns across 12 bases. Germline lookup yields CDR1 SGHKS and CDR2 YYEKEE (reference sequence). The CDR3 totals 16 residues. The V segment lost 4 bases and the J segment 5 bases; nucleotides outside the gene matches: 9. The CDR3 is CASSTGGQGASETQYF. Here the CDR3 DNA reads TGTGCCAGCAGCACGGGGGGACAGGGGGCGTCTGAGACCCAGTACTTC.

The chain combines TRBV6-5 with TRBJ1-2; weak D call: TRBD1 (5 bases). This CDR3 comprises 15 residues. The germline V gene encodes CDR1 MNHEY and CDR2 SVGAGI. Trimming took off 4 bases at V and 2 bases at J, with 14 bases between the two ends. The CDR3 DNA sequence: TGTGCCAGCAGTTCCACTCAGGGCAGCAACTATGGCTACACCTTC. Translation gives CASSSTQGSNYGYTF.

The V call is TRBV25-1, the J call TRBJ2-2, with D perhaps matching TRBD2 (5 bases). In germline, CDR1 is MGHDK, CDR2 SYGVNS. V shed 2 bases and J shed 4 bases, with 5 bases lying between them. CDR3 length: 13 amino acids. For the CDR3, the DNA is TGTGCCAGCAGTGAACGGGGCACCGGGGAGCTGTTTTTT. Protein sequence: CASSERGTGELFF.

This sequence joins TRBV3-1 (or the pseudogene TRBV3-2) and TRBJ1-1; 8 positions agree with TRBD1. The V and J ends lost 0 bases and 5 bases, in that order; junction bases with no gene match: 8. Germline V gene lookup returns CDR1 LGHDT and CDR2 YNNKEL (reference sequence). The length of the CDR3 is 16 residues. The CDR3 region has the DNA TGTGCCAGCAGCCAAGACCAGGGGGCAAGGGAAACTGAAGCTTTCTTT. Amino acids: CASSQDQGARETEAFF.

This clone was seen a single time. This sequence joins TRBV6-2 or TRBV6-3 and TRBJ1-4; 8 bases agree with TRBD1. The CDR3 spans 14 residues. V trimming: 5 bases; J trimming: 7 bases; junction bases outside the gene matches: 6. Germline V CDR1 and CDR2: MNHEY, SVGEGT. The CDR3 is CASSIGQGGEKLFF. CDR3 DNA: TGTGCCAGCAGTATTGGACAGGGTGGTGAAAAACTGTTTTTT.

The gene calls are TRBV6-6 and TRBJ1-1; D gene unclear. Trimming took 7 bases from V and 6 from J, leaving 15 bases between them. Per the germline V gene, CDR1 is MNHNY and CDR2 is SVGAGI (reference sequence). This CDR3 comprises 13 residues. The CDR3 DNA reads TGTGCCAGCAAATCTTTCCCGGAGGCTGAAGCTTTCTTT. Protein: CASKSFPEAEAFF.

The V and J genes are TRBV6-9 and TRBJ1-5; D uncertain. Per the germline V gene, CDR1 is MNHGY and CDR2 is SVAAGI. The CDR3 is made up of 13 amino acids. V lost 10 bases and J lost 1, with 11 bases in between. The CDR3: CAKPVRSNQPQHF. CDR3 nucleotides: TGTGCCAAACCTGTGCGAAGCAATCAGCCCCAGCATTTT.